This is a list of T cell receptor beta chains from one sample in a study of T cell responses to AZD1222 COVID-19 vaccine. Here immunoSEQ multiplex PCR was the method, and the copy in TCRdb shows in-frame clones only, minus some. The repertoire holds more than 140,000 clones, with around 88% as singletons. The sample was peripheral blood, taken on day 0 of AZD1222 vaccination. The receptors shown here come from an adult in good health. CDR3s include the opening cysteine and the closing phenylalanine or tryptophan. Each record gives: V gene, CDR3 length, CDR3 protein.

>TRBV29-1|13
CSLRVGGTGELFF
>TRBV6-5|15
CASSYSELAKNIQYF
>TRBV28|14
CASSLGSSNYGYTF
>TRBV4-3|15
CASSQEALIGTEAFF
>TRBV4-3|17
CASSQDLSHRPQETQYF
>TRBV27|13
CAGSSGWVNTQYF
>TRBV5-4|15
CASSPTGQPHQPQHF
>TRBV5-1|17
CASSLEAQGKMAGELFF
>TRBV9|14
CASSKWDAYNEQFF
>TRBV11-2|17
CASSSGQISGRPGELFF
>TRBV20-1|17
CSASTGQGWVLDQPQHF